The T cell receptor (beta chain) described here comes from a study of blood T cell repertoires in COVID-19. Whole-study context: Sites in the United States, Italy and Spain provided acute and convalescent COVID-19 samples. PBMCs, B-cell-depleted T cells, or T cells provided the cDNA or gDNA that made up the material.

Per germline, CDR1 SGDLS and CDR2 YYNGEE. Trimming cost V 0 bases and J 4 bases, with 10 bases left between them. CDR3 length equals 15 residues. Original processing methods: Reference gene primer amplification gave nucleated cell count estimates. Here immunoSEQ multiplex PCR was the method, and the copy in TCRdb shows in-frame clones only, minus some. V and J calls and clone size come straight from that table; D and trimming were deduced from the DNA. The sample has over 300,000 clones, 89% seen once; the top ten hold under 6.5%. This receptor was obtained from a man younger than 35 who had recovered from COVID-19. The material sequenced was peripheral blood. The rearrangement links TRBV9 to TRBJ1-4; weak D call: TRBD1 (5 bases). CDR3 sequence (DNA): TGTGCCAGCAGCGTAGGTGACAGACTTAATGAAAAACTGTTTTTT. Its translation is CASSVGDRLNEKLFF.